This T cell receptor beta chain is from a study of T cell responses to AZD1222 COVID-19 vaccine. Study-wide findings and caveats: Baseline seropositivity characterized only six AZD1222 recipients. Regions left unmutated in variants are reportedly the target of nearly half of spike-specific TCRs. White British ancestry dominated among donors, who included more females, and clonal diversity was possibly underestimated.

Produced via immunoSEQ multiplex PCR; TCRdb's table is partial and in-frame only. Seen here are about 120,000 clones, 80% to 90% observed once, and the top ten hold roughly 5.4%. Remarks on this clone: Its antigen is not known.

This clonotype was sampled from an adult in good health. Sequenced here: peripheral blood, sampled on day 0 of AZD1222 vaccination.

The CDR3 region is CAISVGTSNSPLHF. The CDR3 DNA sequence: TGTGCCATCAGCGTCGGGACCTCTAATTCACCCCTCCACTTT. This chain uses TRBV10-3 with TRBJ1-6, with D perhaps TRBD1 (5 bases). Germline CDR1 is ENHRY and CDR2 is SYGVKD. The V end lost 6 bases, the J end lost 6 bases, and 12 bases lay between the germline ends. The CDR3 covers 14 residues.